This T cell receptor beta chain is from a study of CD8+CD57+ T cells in acquired aplastic anemia. Study conclusions and caveats: Patients had fewer than 35 CD8+ CDR3 sequences in common with controls (the shared set).

V shed 6 bases and J shed 7 bases, with 12 bases lying between them. Per germline, CDR1 DFQATT and CDR2 SNEGSKA (reference sequence). The CDR3 runs to 11 residues. Both TCR beta VDJ combination and CDR3 sequence profiling were carried out. Genomic DNA was the template for this profiling. TCRdb analysed the reads with MiXCR anew, one entry per CDR3 protein. The sample holds 200,000 to 250,000 distinct CDR3 sequences; under 55% are singletons and the top ten take 15% to 20%. All patients picked for sequencing had shown, by flow cytometry, an expansion of CD8+CD57+ cells. Among the patients, none had received any therapy at the time of blood sampling. Details on this clonotype: Antigen unknown.

The sequenced material came from sorted CD4+, CD8+, or CD8+CD57+ T cells (not recorded which) from PBMCs. The rearrangement links TRBV20-1 to TRBJ1-2; D unclear. This TCR was recovered from a human donor with aplastic anemia. CDR3 nucleotides: TGCAGTGCGACGCCCGGTTTTGGCTACACCTTC. The encoded protein is CSATPGFGYTF.